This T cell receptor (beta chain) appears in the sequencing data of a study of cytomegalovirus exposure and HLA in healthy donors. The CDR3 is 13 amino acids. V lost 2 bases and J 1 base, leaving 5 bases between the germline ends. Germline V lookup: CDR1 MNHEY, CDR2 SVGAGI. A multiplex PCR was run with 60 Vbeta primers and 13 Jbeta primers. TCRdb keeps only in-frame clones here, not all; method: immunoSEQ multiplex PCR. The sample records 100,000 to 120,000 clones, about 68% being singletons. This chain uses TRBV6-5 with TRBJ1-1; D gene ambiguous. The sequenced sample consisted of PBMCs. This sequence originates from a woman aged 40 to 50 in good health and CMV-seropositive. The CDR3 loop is CASSYTPNTEAFF. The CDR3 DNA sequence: TGTGCCAGCAGTTACACTCCGAACACTGAAGCTTTCTTT.